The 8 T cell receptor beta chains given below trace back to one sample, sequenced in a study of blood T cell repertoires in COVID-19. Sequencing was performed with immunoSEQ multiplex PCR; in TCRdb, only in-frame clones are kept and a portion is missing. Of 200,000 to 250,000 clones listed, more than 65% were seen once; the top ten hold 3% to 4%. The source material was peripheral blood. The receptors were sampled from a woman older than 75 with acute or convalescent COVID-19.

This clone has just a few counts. The CDR3 bases are TGTGCCAGCAGGCAGGGGTTGAGAGGGGAGCTGTTTTTT. Translation: CASRQGLRGELFF. The chain combines TRBV2 with TRBJ2-2, with D possibly being TRBD1 (6 bases). Trimming took off 6 bases at V and 8 bases at J, with 13 bases between the two ends. The CDR3 is made up of 13 amino acids. Germline V gene lookup returns CDR1 SNHLY and CDR2 FYNNEI.

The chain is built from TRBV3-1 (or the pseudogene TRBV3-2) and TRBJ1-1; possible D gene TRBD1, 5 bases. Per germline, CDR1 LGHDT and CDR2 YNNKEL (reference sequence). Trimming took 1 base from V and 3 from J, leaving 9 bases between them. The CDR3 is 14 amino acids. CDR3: CASSQVPGDTEAFF. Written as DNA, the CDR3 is TGTGCCAGCAGCCAAGTCCCGGGGGACACTGAAGCTTTCTTT.

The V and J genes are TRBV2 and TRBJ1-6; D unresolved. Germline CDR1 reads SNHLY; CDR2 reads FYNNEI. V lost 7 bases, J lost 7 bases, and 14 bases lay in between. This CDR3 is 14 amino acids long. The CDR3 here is CASTVLVGNSPLHF. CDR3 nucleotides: TGTGCCAGCACCGTGCTGGTCGGGAATTCACCCCTCCACTTT.

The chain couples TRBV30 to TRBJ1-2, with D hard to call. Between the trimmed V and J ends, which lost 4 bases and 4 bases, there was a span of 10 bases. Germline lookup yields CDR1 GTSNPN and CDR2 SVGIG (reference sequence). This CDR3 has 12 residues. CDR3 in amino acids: CAWNEESYGYTF. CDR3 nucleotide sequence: TGTGCCTGGAACGAGGAAAGCTATGGCTACACCTTC.

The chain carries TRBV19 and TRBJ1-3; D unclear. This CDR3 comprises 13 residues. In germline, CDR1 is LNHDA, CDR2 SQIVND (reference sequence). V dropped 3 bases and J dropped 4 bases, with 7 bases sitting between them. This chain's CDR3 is CASSIRRGNTIYF. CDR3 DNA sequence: TGTGCCAGTAGTATCCGCAGAGGAAACACCATATATTTT.

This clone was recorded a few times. The CDR3 DNA reads TGTGCCAGCAGTGAAGTAATCGCGAACACCGGGGAGCTGTTTTTT. It codes for CASSEVIANTGELFF. The V and J genes are TRBV2 and TRBJ2-2; D ambiguous. Germline loops: CDR1 SNHLY, CDR2 FYNNEI. The CDR3 is 15 residues long. V lost 1 base, J lost 0 bases, and 6 bases lay in between.

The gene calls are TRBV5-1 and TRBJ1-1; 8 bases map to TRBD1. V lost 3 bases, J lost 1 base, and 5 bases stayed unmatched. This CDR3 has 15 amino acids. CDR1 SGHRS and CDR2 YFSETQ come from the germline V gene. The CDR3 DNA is TGCGCCAGCAGCTCAGGACAGGGAAGGAACACTGAAGCTTTCTTT. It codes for CASSSGQGRNTEAFF. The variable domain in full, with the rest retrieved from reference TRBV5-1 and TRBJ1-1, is KAGVTQTPRYLIKTRGQQVTLSCSPISGHRSVSWYQQTPGQGLQFLFEYFSETQRNKGNFPGRFSGRQFSNSRSEMNVSTLELGDSALYLCASSSGQGRNTEAFFGQGTRLTVV.

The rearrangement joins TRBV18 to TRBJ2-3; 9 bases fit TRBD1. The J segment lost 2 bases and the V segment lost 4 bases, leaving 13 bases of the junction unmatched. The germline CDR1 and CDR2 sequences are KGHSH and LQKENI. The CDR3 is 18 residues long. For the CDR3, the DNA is TGTGCCAGCTCACAGGACAGGGGTAGTTCTCTGTTCACAGATACGCAGTATTTT. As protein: CASSQDRGSSLFTDTQYF.